A single sample gave rise to the 4 T cell receptor beta chains below, sequenced in a study of CD8 T cells in Susac syndrome. RNA amounts of roughly 0.5 to 1 ug underwent reverse transcription with random hexamers. Each CDR3 protein gets one entry after TCRdb re-called the immunoSEQ multiplex PCR reads with MiXCR. The sample includes roughly 200,000 distinct CDR3 sequences, about 94% of them seen just once. Material: CD4+ T cells from PBMCs. These receptors were taken from a human donor in good health.

V is TRBV30 and J is TRBJ2-1; 10 nucleotides line up with TRBD2. The CDR3 length is 14 residues. V was clipped by 2 bases and J by 10 bases; unmatched bases: 8. Per the germline V gene, CDR1 is GTSNPN and CDR2 is SVGIG (reference sequence). The CDR3 sequence is CAWSMLAGVGEQFF. The CDR3 bases are TGTGCCTGGAGTATGCTAGCGGGAGTCGGGGAGCAGTTCTTC. The variable domain in full, with the rest retrieved from reference TRBV30 and TRBJ2-1, is SQTIHQWPATLVQPVGSPLSLECTVEGTSNPNLYWYRQAAGRGLQLLFYSVGIGQISSEVPQNLSASRPQDRQFILSSKKLLLSDSGFYLCAWSMLAGVGEQFFGPGTRLTVL.

In its sample, this clonotype was seen a few times. V is TRBV27 and J is TRBJ2-7; TRBD2 is a possible D gene (5 bases). Trimming took off 3 bases at V and 2 bases at J, with 8 bases between the two ends. Germline V gene lookup returns CDR1 MNHEY and CDR2 SMNVEV (reference sequence). The CDR3 is 13 residues long. The CDR3 DNA follows: TGTGCCAGCAGTTTCCCCGGGGCCTACGAGCAGTACTTC. This codes for CASSFPGAYEQYF.

The chain carries TRBV28 and TRBJ2-5; D is undetermined. In germline, CDR1 is MDHEN, CDR2 SYDVKM. This CDR3 is 14 amino acids long. V lost 5 bases to trimming and J lost 2 bases, with 12 bases between them. CDR3 sequence (DNA): TGTGCCAGCAGTCTCCGGCAAGGGCAAGAGACCCAGTACTTC. It encodes CASSLRQGQETQYF.

This chain connects TRBV30 to TRBJ2-7, with D possibly being TRBD1 (6 bases). The germline V gene has CDR1 GTSNPN and CDR2 SVGIG (reference sequence). The CDR3 contains 12 residues. V shed 2 bases and J shed 5 bases, with 10 bases lying between them. CDR3 amino acids: CAWSQQGDEQYF. CDR3 in DNA: TGTGCCTGGAGTCAACAGGGCGACGAGCAGTACTTC. Full variable domain (rest looked up from reference TRBV30 and TRBJ2-7): SQTIHQWPATLVQPVGSPLSLECTVEGTSNPNLYWYRQAAGRGLQLLFYSVGIGQISSEVPQNLSASRPQDRQFILSSKKLLLSDSGFYLCAWSQQGDEQYFGPGTRLTVT.